Below, 28 T cell receptor beta chains from the same sample are listed, as sequenced in a study of T-cell reconstitution after alpha-beta-depleted transplantation in children. The library targeted TCRbeta and was prepared with unique molecular identifiers. Each CDR3 protein is one row after TCRdb ran MiXCR on the PCR reads. The table lists approximately 980,000 distinct CDR3 sequences, roughly 29% of them singletons. Sample: PBMCs, mostly from graft donor cells, taken 360 days after TCRalphabeta/CD19-depleted stem cell transplant. These receptors came from a boy in the first two years of life who had a stem cell transplant for SCID, so the T cells may come from the graft donor.

This clonotype has only one observation. This chain joins TRBV12-3 or TRBV12-4 and TRBJ2-5, with TRBD1 as a possible D gene (6 bases). CDR3 size: 12 residues. Between the trimmed V and J ends, which lost 8 bases and 4 bases, there was a span of 11 bases. The CDR3 DNA reads as TGTGCCAGCGGCTTACAGGGAGAGACCCAGTACTTC. This translates into CASGLQGETQYF.

This clonotype showed up many times. The CDR3 loop reads CASSQSGAGANVLTF. In DNA form, the CDR3 reads TGTGCCAGCAGCCAGAGTGGAGCTGGGGCCAACGTCCTGACTTTC. This chain connects TRBV12-3 or TRBV12-4 to TRBJ2-6, with D uncertain. V lost 6 bases to trimming and J lost 2 bases, with 11 bases between them. This CDR3 region has 15 residues.

This chain uses TRBV5-1 with TRBJ2-5; 8 bases align to TRBD1. Germline V CDR1 and CDR2: SGHRS, YFSETQ. V lost 2 bases to trimming and J lost 5 bases; unmatched junction nucleotides: 8. This CDR3 has 15 amino acids. Here the CDR3 DNA reads TGCGCCAGCAGCTTCCAGGGGGCTAGCCAGGAGACCCAGTACTTC. This translates into CASSFQGASQETQYF. Combining the CDR3 with reference TRBV5-1 and TRBJ2-5 gives the whole variable domain KAGVTQTPRYLIKTRGQQVTLSCSPISGHRSVSWYQQTPGQGLQFLFEYFSETQRNKGNFPGRFSGRQFSNSRSEMNVSTLELGDSALYLCASSFQGASQETQYFGPGTRLLVL.

The chain combines TRBV2 with TRBJ2-4, with a tentative D call TRBD1 (6 bases). Trimming shortened V by 3 bases and J by 7 bases, and 19 bases separated the two germline ends. The CDR3 length is 16 residues. In germline, CDR1 is SNHLY, CDR2 FYNNEI. The CDR3 nucleotides are TGTGCCAGCAGTGACGTTGGACAGACGTTCTCGAACATTCAGTACTTC. Translating it yields CASSDVGQTFSNIQYF.

This chain's CDR3 is CASSAGAGGWMYNEQFF. CDR3 sequence (DNA): TGTGCCAGCAGCGCGGGGGCGGGAGGGTGGATGTACAATGAGCAGTTCTTC. The rearrangement joins TRBV9 to TRBJ2-1, with TRBD2 identical over 9 bases. CDR3 size: 17 residues. The ends lost 3 bases at V and 4 bases at J; junction bases unmatched: 11. CDR1 SGDLS and CDR2 YYNGEE come from the germline V gene.

The chain is built from TRBV13 and TRBJ2-1; the match to TRBD2 covers 10 bases. The J segment lost 8 bases and the V segment lost 2 bases, leaving 18 bases of the junction unmatched. The CDR3 sequence is 19 residues long. Germline assignment: CDR1 PRHDT and CDR2 FYEKMQ (reference sequence). As DNA, the CDR3 is TGTGCCAGCAGCTTATTTTTTAGCGGGGGGCGCACCTATTTAGATGAGCAGTTCTTC. Protein: CASSLFFSGGRTYLDEQFF.

The chain is built from TRBV20-1 and TRBJ2-7; D possibly matches TRBD1 or TRBD2 (5 bases each). Germline V gene data show CDR1 as DFQATT and CDR2 as SNEGSKA (reference sequence). V lost 7 bases and J lost 5, with 21 bases in between. The CDR3 runs 14 residues. CDR3 nucleotides: TGCAGTGGCTCGGGGCACCCCTTTCCCAACGAGCAGTACTTC. The encoded protein is CSGSGHPFPNEQYF.

At least ten counts were recorded for this clonotype. The gene calls are TRBV18 and TRBJ2-7; TRBD1 matches at 9 bases. J gave up 3 bases and V 8 bases, and 5 bases lay outside the gene matches. The CDR3 consists of 13 residues. Germline CDR1 KGHSH, CDR2 LQKENI. In DNA form, the CDR3 reads TGTGCCAGCAGTCCGACAGGGGGCTACGAGCAGTACTTC. Translated: CASSPTGGYEQYF.

This clonotype was seen a handful of times. V is TRBV7-2 and J is TRBJ1-5, with a tentative D call TRBD1 (6 bases). This CDR3 is built from 15 residues. The V gene's germline CDR1 is SGHTA and CDR2 FQGNSA. V was clipped by 5 bases and J by 0 bases, with 11 bases between them. The chain's CDR3 is CASSPGDYSNQPQHF. The CDR3 nucleotides read TGTGCCAGCAGCCCAGGGGATTATAGCAATCAGCCCCAGCATTTT.

This clonotype appeared a few times. The chain employs TRBV5-1 and TRBJ2-1, with D perhaps TRBD1 (6 bases). The V gene lost 0 bases and the J gene lost 4 bases, with 8 bases spanning the gap. Germline lookup yields CDR1 SGHRS and CDR2 YFSETQ. The CDR3 runs to 14 residues. The CDR3 coding sequence is TGCGCCAGCAGCTTGGTGGACAGTTACAATGAGCAGTTCTTC. This gives the protein CASSLVDSYNEQFF.

This clonotype was recorded a few times. This chain joins TRBV5-1 and TRBJ1-1, with 7 bases aligning to TRBD1. The germline gives CDR1 SGHRS, CDR2 YFSETQ. CDR3 length: 15 amino acids. V gave up 4 bases and J gave up 2 bases; unmatched junction bases: 8. CDR3 loop: CASSPKGGPNTEAFF. CDR3 nucleotide sequence: TGCGCCAGCAGCCCCAAAGGGGGCCCTAACACTGAAGCTTTCTTT.

The gene calls are TRBV20-1 and TRBJ2-1; no clear D. The germline CDR1 and CDR2 sequences are DFQATT and SNEGSKA (reference sequence). CDR3 length: 14 residues. Deletions cut 6 bases from V and 0 bases from J, with 12 bases between. The CDR3 reads CSAALLRSYNEQFF. The DNA for the CDR3 is TGCAGTGCGGCGCTCCTCCGCTCCTACAATGAGCAGTTCTTC.

This clonotype has more than one count but fewer than ten. The rearrangement links TRBV29-1 to TRBJ2-1, with TRBD1 as a possible D gene (6 bases). Trimming took off 5 bases at V and 4 bases at J, with 15 bases between the two ends. Per germline, CDR1 SQVTM and CDR2 ANQGSEA. The CDR3 loop spans 14 amino acids. The CDR3 loop reads CSVRPGQIYNEQFF. In DNA, the CDR3 is TGCAGCGTTCGACCCGGACAGATTTACAATGAGCAGTTCTTC.

V usage is TRBV25-1 and J usage is TRBJ1-5, with a weak D call TRBD1 (5 bases). The CDR3 is 16 residues long. The germline V gene encodes CDR1 MGHDK and CDR2 SYGVNS. Trimming shortened V by 2 bases and J by 0 bases, and 11 bases separated the two germline ends. CDR3 amino acids: CASSEGRGNSNQPQHF. As DNA, the CDR3 is TGTGCCAGCAGTGAAGGAAGGGGAAATAGCAATCAGCCCCAGCATTTT.

This clonotype has a handful of counts. The chain couples TRBV10-3 to TRBJ2-1; D possibly matches TRBD1 or TRBD2 (6 bases each). Trimming cost V 4 bases and J 10 bases, with 11 bases left between them. From germline, CDR1 is ENHRY and CDR2 SYGVKD. This CDR3 has 12 residues. The CDR3 DNA reads as TGTGCCATCAGTGCAGGGGCGGGAGAGCAGTTCTTC. Protein sequence: CAISAGAGEQFF.

A few counts support this clonotype. V usage is TRBV24-1 and J usage is TRBJ1-1; 7 bases align to TRBD1. The CDR3 runs 13 residues. Germline trimming cut 7 bases from V and 1 base from J; bases unmatched to any gene: 2. The V gene's germline CDR1 is KGHDR and CDR2 SFDVKD. CDR3 in amino acids: CATRRQGNTEAFF. The CDR3 DNA is TGTGCCACCAGAAGACAGGGGAACACTGAAGCTTTCTTT.

The table lists this clonotype with a few counts. The rearrangement links TRBV29-1 to TRBJ2-1; 12 bases match TRBD1. Trimming cost V 6 bases and J 0 bases; bases outside gene matches: 3. The CDR3 has 15 residues. Germline V gene sequence: CDR1 SQVTM, CDR2 ANQGSEA. The CDR3 coding sequence is TGCAGCGTCTGGGACAGGGGGCACTCCTACAATGAGCAGTTCTTC. Amino acid sequence: CSVWDRGHSYNEQFF.

The chain joins TRBV5-1 to TRBJ2-5, with unresolved D. CDR3 length: 14 amino acids. From germline, CDR1 is SGHRS and CDR2 YFSETQ. Trimming took 0 bases from V and 3 from J, leaving 9 bases between them. Written as DNA, the CDR3 is TGCGCCAGCAGCTTGGCCGTGGTAGAAGAGACCCAGTACTTC. It specifies CASSLAVVEETQYF.

This clonotype showed up just a few times. The J gene is TRBJ2-3, the V gene TRBV12-3 or TRBV12-4, with TRBD1 matching 10 bases. The CDR3 is made up of 17 amino acids. V shed 4 bases and J 5 bases; nucleotides not matched to a gene: 12. The CDR3 reads CASSSPPGQGTLDTQYF. The CDR3 DNA reads as TGTGCCAGCAGTTCCCCCCCGGGACAGGGGACTCTAGATACGCAGTATTTT.

This clonotype was seen a handful of times. The chain carries TRBV5-1 and TRBJ1-6, with 7 positions matching TRBD1. The ends lost 5 bases at V and 10 bases at J; junction bases unmatched: 9. From germline, CDR1 is SGHRS and CDR2 YFSETQ. This CDR3 comprises 14 residues. As DNA, the CDR3 is TGCGCCAGCAGTCTTACAGGGGACTACTCACCCCTCCACTTT. Its translation: CASSLTGDYSPLHF.

The chain recombines TRBV27 with TRBJ2-7, with D tentatively TRBD1 or TRBD2 (5 bases each). Trimming took 3 bases from V and 2 from J, leaving 11 bases between them. There are 14 residues in the CDR3. Germline-derived CDR1 and CDR2 are MNHEY and SMNVEV (reference sequence). The CDR3 here is CASSFRDRTYEQYF. As DNA, the CDR3 is TGTGCCAGCAGTTTCCGGGACCGAACCTACGAGCAGTACTTC.

The chain combines TRBV5-5 with TRBJ2-2; D tentatively reads TRBD1 or TRBD2 (7 bases each). Germline lookup yields CDR1 SGHKS and CDR2 YYEKEE (reference sequence). V was shortened by 1 base and J by 5 bases, with 21 bases between the two germline ends. The CDR3 has 18 amino acids. For the CDR3, the DNA is TGTGCCAGCAGCTTGTATTTTCCCCAGCAGGGGGGGACCGGGGAGCTGTTTTTT. Translation: CASSLYFPQQGGTGELFF.

This chain links TRBV7-3 with TRBJ2-3; 10 bases agree with TRBD1. Per the germline V gene, CDR1 is SGHTA and CDR2 is FQGTGA. With V trimmed by 6 bases and J by 4 bases, 7 bases remained unmatched. The CDR3 extends over 15 amino acids. As DNA, the CDR3 is TGTGCCAGCAGGGAGCCGGGACAGGGGTCAGATACGCAGTATTTT. This codes for CASREPGQGSDTQYF.

This clonotype showed up just a few times. This chain joins TRBV20-1 and TRBJ2-3; 12 bases are shared with TRBD2. CDR3 size: 15 residues. The V and J ends lost 2 bases and 6 bases, in that order; junction bases with no gene match: 6. Germline CDR1 DFQATT, CDR2 SNEGSKA (reference sequence). Here the CDR3 DNA reads TGCAGTGCTAGATCACTAGCGGGGGGATGGGATACGCAGTATTTT. Translated, it gives CSARSLAGGWDTQYF.

This clonotype was picked up a small number of times. V gene TRBV3-1 combines with J gene TRBJ2-1; 11 bases are shared with TRBD2. The V gene's germline CDR1 is LGHDT and CDR2 YNNKEL (reference sequence). The trim removed 2 bases at V and 4 bases at J, leaving 1 base unmatched. This CDR3 contains 15 residues. CDR3: CASSQSSGGYNEQFF. The CDR3 DNA sequence: TGTGCCAGCAGCCAATCTAGCGGGGGGTACAATGAGCAGTTCTTC.

The V call is TRBV20-1, the J call TRBJ2-1; D gene ambiguous. This CDR3 has 18 residues. CDR1 is DFQATT, CDR2 SNEGSKA, per germline (reference sequence). Trimming removed 0 bases from V and 4 bases from J, with 22 bases in between. The DNA for the CDR3 is TGCAGTGCTAGAGATTTGGGAAAGGGCGGCGGCCCGTACAATGAGCAGTTCTTC. As protein: CSARDLGKGGGPYNEQFF.

The chain joins TRBV11-2 to TRBJ2-1; D may be TRBD2 (5 bases). The CDR3 extends over 18 amino acids. The V gene's germline CDR1 is SGHAT and CDR2 FQNNGV. Trimming stripped 1 base from V and 1 base from J, with 17 bases between. CDR3: CASSLVGLASGSYNEQFF. In DNA form, the CDR3 reads TGTGCCAGCAGCTTAGTTGGTTTAGCGTCAGGTTCCTACAATGAGCAGTTCTTC. Based on the CDR3 plus reference TRBV11-2 and TRBJ2-1, the full variable domain is EAGVAQSPRYKIIEKRQSVAFWCNPISGHATLYWYQQILGQGPKLLIQFQNNGVVDDSQLPKDRFSAERLKGVDSTLKIQPAKLEDSAVYLCASSLVGLASGSYNEQFFGPGTRLTVL.

The chain joins TRBV20-1 to TRBJ2-3; D is uncertain. Per the germline V gene, CDR1 is DFQATT and CDR2 is SNEGSKA (reference sequence). The CDR3 totals 13 residues. Trimming cost V 5 bases and J 6 bases, with 15 bases left between them. The CDR3, as DNA: TGCAGTGCTGACCGACTCGTCCCGGATACGCAGTATTTT. Translation gives CSADRLVPDTQYF.